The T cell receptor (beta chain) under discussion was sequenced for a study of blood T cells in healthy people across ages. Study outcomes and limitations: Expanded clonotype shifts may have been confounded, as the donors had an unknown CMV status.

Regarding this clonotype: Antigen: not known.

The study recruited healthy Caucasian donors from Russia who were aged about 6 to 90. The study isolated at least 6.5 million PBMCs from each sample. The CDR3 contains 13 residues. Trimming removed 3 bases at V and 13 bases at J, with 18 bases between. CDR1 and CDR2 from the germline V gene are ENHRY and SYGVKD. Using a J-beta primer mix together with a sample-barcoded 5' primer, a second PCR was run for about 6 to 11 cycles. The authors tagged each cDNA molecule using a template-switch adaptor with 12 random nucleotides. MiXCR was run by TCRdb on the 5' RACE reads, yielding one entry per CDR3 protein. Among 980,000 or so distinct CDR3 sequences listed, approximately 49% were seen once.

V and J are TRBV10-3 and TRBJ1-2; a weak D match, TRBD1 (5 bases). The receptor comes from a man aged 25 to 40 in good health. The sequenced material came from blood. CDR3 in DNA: TGTGCCATCAGTGACCCCAAACAGGTCACGCGCACCTTC. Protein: CAISDPKQVTRTF.